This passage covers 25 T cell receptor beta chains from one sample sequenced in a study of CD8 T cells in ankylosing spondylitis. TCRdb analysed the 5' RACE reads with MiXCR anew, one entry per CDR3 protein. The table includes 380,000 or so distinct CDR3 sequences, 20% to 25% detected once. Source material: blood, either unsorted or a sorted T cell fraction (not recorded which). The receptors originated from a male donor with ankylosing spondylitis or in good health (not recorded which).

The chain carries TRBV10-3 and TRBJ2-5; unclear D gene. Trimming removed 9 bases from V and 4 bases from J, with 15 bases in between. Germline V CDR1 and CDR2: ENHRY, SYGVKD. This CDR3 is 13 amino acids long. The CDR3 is CAIRAPNSETQYF. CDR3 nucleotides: TGTGCCATTAGGGCCCCTAATTCAGAGACCCAGTACTTC.

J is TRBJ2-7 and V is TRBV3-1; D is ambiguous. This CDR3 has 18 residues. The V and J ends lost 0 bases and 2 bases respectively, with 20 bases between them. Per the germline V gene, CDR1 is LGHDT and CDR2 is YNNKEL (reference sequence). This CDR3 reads CASSQEVIRQAKPYEQYF. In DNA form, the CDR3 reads TGTGCCAGCAGCCAAGAAGTTATCCGCCAGGCGAAACCCTACGAGCAGTACTTC.

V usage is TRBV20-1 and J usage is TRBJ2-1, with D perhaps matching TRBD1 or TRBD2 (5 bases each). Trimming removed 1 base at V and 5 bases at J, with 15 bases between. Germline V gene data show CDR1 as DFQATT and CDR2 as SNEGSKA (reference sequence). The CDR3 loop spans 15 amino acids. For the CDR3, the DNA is TGCAGTGCTAGAGCCCCGGACTTGGGGCACAATGAGCAGTTCTTC. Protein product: CSARAPDLGHNEQFF.

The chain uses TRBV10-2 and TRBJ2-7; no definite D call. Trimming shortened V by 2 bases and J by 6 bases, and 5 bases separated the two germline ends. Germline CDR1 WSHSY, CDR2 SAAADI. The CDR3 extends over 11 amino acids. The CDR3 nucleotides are TGCGCCAGCAGTGAGCTGATCGAGCAGTACTTC. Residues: CASSELIEQYF.

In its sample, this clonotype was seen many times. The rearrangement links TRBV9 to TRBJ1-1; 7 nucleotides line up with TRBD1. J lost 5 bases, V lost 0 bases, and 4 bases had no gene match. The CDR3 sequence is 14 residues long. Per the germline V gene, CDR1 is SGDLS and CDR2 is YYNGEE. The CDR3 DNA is TGTGCCAGCAGCGTAGTAAGGGGGCCAACTGAAGCTTTCTTT. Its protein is CASSVVRGPTEAFF.

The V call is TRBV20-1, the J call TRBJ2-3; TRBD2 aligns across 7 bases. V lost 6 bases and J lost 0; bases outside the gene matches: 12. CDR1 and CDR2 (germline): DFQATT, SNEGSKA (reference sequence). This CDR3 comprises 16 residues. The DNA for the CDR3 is TGCAGTGCCGCGAGCCCGATACTAGCGAGCACAGATACGCAGTATTTT. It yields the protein CSAASPILASTDTQYF.

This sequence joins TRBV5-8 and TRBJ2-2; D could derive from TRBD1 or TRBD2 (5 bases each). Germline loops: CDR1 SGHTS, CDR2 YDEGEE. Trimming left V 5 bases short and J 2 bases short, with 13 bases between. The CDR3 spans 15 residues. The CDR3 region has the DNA TGTGCCAGCAGGCTGTGGGGGTTAAACACCGGGGAGCTGTTTTTT. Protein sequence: CASRLWGLNTGELFF.

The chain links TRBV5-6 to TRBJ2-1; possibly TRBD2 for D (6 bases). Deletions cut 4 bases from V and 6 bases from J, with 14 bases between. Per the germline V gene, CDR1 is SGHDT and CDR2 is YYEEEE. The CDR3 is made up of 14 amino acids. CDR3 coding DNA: TGTGCCAGCAGCCTCCTGGGGGGAGGCAATGAGCAGTTCTTC. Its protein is CASSLLGGGNEQFF.

CDR3 loop: CASRRTDDNEQFF. CDR3 coding DNA: TGCGCCAGCAGAAGGACAGACGACAATGAGCAGTTCTTC. The chain combines TRBV10-2 with TRBJ2-1; tentatively, D is TRBD1 (6 bases). Germline CDR1 WSHSY, CDR2 SAAADI. This CDR3 region has 13 residues. Deletions cut 6 bases from V and 5 bases from J, with 11 bases between.

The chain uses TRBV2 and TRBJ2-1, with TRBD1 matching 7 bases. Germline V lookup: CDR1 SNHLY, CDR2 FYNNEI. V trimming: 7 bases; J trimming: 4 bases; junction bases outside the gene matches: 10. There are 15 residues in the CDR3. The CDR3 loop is CASKGRQGEYNEQFF. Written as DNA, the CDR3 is TGTGCCAGCAAGGGTAGGCAGGGGGAATACAATGAGCAGTTCTTC.

In DNA, the CDR3 is TGTGCCAGCAGTTACTTTTCGGCGGGGGGGCAGAGCGGGGAGCTGTTTTTT. Its protein product is CASSYFSAGGQSGELFF. This sequence joins TRBV6-5 and TRBJ2-2; TRBD2 matches at 9 bases. Germline V gene data show CDR1 as MNHEY and CDR2 as SVGAGI. This CDR3 region has 17 residues. With 1 base clipped from V and 7 bases from J, the junction kept 10 bases outside the gene matches.

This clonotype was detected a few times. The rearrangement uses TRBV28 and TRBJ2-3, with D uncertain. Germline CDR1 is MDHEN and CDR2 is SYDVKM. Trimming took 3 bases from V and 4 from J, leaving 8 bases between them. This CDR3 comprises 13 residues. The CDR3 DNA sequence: TGTGCCAGCAGTTTCGTTTCCTCAGATACGCAGTATTTT. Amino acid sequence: CASSFVSSDTQYF.

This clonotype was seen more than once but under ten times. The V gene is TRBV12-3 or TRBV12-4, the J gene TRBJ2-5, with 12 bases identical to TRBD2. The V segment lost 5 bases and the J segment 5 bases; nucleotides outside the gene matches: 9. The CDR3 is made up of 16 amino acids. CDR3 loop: CASSLRLAGAEETQYF. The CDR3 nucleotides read TGTGCCAGCAGTCTCCGACTAGCGGGGGCGGAGGAGACCCAGTACTTC.

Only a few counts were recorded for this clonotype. DNA of the CDR3: TGTGCCAGCAGCCAAGAAGCGGGGGGGTCCTACGAGCAGTACTTC. Translation gives CASSQEAGGSYEQYF. The chain has TRBV3-1 and TRBJ2-7, with 10 bases that match TRBD2. The CDR3 length is 15 residues. Looked up from germline, CDR1 is LGHDT and CDR2 is YNNKEL (reference sequence). V was pared by 0 bases and J by 1 base, with 0 bases of the junction left unmatched.

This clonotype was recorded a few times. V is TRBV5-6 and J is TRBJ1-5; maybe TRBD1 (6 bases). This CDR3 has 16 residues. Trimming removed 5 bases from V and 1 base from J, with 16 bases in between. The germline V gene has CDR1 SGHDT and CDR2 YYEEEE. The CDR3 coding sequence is TGTGCCAGCAGGCTTTTGAGGCAGGGGAGCAATCAGCCCCAGCATTTT. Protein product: CASRLLRQGSNQPQHF.

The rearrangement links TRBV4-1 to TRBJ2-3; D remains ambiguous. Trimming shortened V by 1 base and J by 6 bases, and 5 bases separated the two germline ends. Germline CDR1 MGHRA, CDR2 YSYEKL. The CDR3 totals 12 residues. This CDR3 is CASSQVTDTQYF. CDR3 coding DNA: TGCGCCAGCAGCCAAGTTACTGATACGCAGTATTTT.

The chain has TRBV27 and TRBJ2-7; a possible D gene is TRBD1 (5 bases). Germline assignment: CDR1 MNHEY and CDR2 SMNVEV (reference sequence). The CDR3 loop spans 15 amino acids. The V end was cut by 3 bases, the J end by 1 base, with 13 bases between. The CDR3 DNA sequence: TGTGCCAGCAGTTTTCAGGGCCAGCCATCCTACGAGCAGTACTTC. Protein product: CASSFQGQPSYEQYF.

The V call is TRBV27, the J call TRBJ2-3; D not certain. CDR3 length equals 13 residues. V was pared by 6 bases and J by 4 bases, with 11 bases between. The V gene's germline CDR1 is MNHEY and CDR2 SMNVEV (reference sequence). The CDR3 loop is CASSPGWPDTQYF. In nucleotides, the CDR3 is TGTGCCAGCAGCCCCGGTTGGCCAGATACGCAGTATTTT.

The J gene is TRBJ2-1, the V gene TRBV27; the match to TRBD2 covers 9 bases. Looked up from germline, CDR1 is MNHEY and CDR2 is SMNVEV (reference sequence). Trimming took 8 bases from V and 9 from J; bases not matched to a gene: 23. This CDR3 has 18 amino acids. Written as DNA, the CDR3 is TGTGCCAGCGCTCGCGGGGGGACTAGCCCCTTTTATGGTGGTGAGCAGTTCTTC. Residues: CASARGGTSPFYGGEQFF.

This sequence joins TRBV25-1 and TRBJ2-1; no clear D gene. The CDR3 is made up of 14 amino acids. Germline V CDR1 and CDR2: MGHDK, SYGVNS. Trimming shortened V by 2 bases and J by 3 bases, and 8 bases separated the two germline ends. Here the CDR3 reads CASSEAIDYNEQFF. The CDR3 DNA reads TGTGCCAGCAGTGAAGCAATAGACTACAATGAGCAGTTCTTC.

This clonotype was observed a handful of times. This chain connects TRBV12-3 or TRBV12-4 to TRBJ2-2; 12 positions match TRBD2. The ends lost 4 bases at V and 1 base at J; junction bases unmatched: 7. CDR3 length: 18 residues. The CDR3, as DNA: TGTGCCAGCAGTTACACCGGGACTAGCGGGCGGAACACCGGGGAGCTGTTTTTT. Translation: CASSYTGTSGRNTGELFF.

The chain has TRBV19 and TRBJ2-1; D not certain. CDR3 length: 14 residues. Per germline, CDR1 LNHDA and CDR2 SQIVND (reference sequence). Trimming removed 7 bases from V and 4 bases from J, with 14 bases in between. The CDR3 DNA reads TGTGCCAGTAACCCGGACGGTTTATACAATGAGCAGTTCTTC. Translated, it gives CASNPDGLYNEQFF.

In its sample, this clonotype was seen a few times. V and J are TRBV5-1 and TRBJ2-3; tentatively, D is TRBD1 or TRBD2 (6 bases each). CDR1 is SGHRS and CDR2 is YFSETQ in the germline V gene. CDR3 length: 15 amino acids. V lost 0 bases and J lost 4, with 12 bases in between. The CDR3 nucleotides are TGCGCCAGCAGCTTGGACGGGGGCCCCCCAGATACGCAGTATTTT. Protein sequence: CASSLDGGPPDTQYF. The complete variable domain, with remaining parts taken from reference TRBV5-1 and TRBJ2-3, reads KAGVTQTPRYLIKTRGQQVTLSCSPISGHRSVSWYQQTPGQGLQFLFEYFSETQRNKGNFPGRFSGRQFSNSRSEMNVSTLELGDSALYLCASSLDGGPPDTQYFGPGTRLTVL.

The CDR3 nucleotides are TGTGCCAGCAGCTTTGGTAGCGGGGGGGCAGACGAGCAGTACTTC. Residues: CASSFGSGGADEQYF. The chain recombines TRBV7-9 with TRBJ2-7, with 11 bases lining up with TRBD2. Germline values: CDR1 SEHNR, CDR2 FQNEAQ (reference sequence). The length of the CDR3 is 15 residues. V lost 3 bases and J lost 5; bases outside the gene matches: 6. The variable domain in full, with the rest retrieved from reference TRBV7-9 and TRBJ2-7, is DTGVSQNPRHKITKRGQNVTFRCDPISEHNRLYWYRQTLGQGPEFLTYFQNEAQLEKSRLLSDRFSAERPKGSFSTLEIQRTEQGDSAMYLCASSFGSGGADEQYFGPGTRLTVT.

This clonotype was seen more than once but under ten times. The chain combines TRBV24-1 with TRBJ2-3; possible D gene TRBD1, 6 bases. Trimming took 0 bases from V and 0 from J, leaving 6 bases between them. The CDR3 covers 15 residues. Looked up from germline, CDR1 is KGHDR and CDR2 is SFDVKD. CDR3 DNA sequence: TGTGCCACCAGTGATTTGACAGGGAGCACAGATACGCAGTATTTT. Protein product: CATSDLTGSTDTQYF.